This T cell receptor beta chain originates from a study of T-cell memory formation after mild COVID-19. About the research overall: TCR clustering was largely donor specific.

Findings of the study overall: Contracting clones from day 15 to 85 had balanced CD4/CD8; later expanders favoured CD4+. Specificity for SARS-CoV-2 was not confirmed among the second-wave clones peaking on day 37.

TCRdb re-called the 5' RACE reads through MiXCR, storing one row per CDR3 protein. This table holds a few hundred thousand distinct CDR3 sequences, roughly 21% found once. Many counts were recorded for this clonotype. Antigen: not known. The CDR3 length is 14 residues. Between the trimmed V and J ends, which lost 3 bases and 0 bases, there was a span of 9 bases. Germline loops: CDR1 SEHNR, CDR2 FQNEAQ (reference sequence). The receptor comes from an adult woman who had mild COVID-19 (a few samples of this study predate the infection). Cell type and time point are not known. The chain employs TRBV7-9 and TRBJ2-7; D remains ambiguous. The sequenced sample consisted of PBMCs or a T cell subset sorted from them (not recorded which). DNA of the CDR3: TGTGCCAGCAGCTTGACGTATAGCTCCTACGAGCAGTACTTC. Translating it yields CASSLTYSSYEQYF.